Following are 25 T cell receptor beta chains from one sample sequenced in a study of T cells after yellow fever vaccination. One entry per CDR3 protein, called by TCRdb with MiXCR from the 5' RACE reads. This sample has about 500,000 distinct CDR3 sequences; around a sixth occur once, and the top ten carry 15% to 20%. The source material was PBMCs, sampled 5 to 6 days after the first yellow fever vaccination. These receptors all come from a young man who received the YFV17D yellow fever vaccine.

This clonotype has only a few counts. The genes are TRBV12-3 or TRBV12-4 and TRBJ1-1; D unclear. Trimming left V 4 bases short and J 3 bases short, with 9 bases between. The CDR3 contains 13 residues. The CDR3 DNA sequence: TGTGCCAGCAGTTCTCAGATTTACACTGAAGCTTTCTTT. Amino acid sequence: CASSSQIYTEAFF.

The genes are TRBV7-2 and TRBJ1-4; D remains unclear. The germline V gene has CDR1 SGHTA and CDR2 FQGNSA. CDR3 length equals 15 residues. V was shortened by 5 bases and J by 5 bases, with 15 bases between the two germline ends. The CDR3 protein is CASSNQIFSNEKLFF. The CDR3 coding sequence is TGTGCCAGCAGCAACCAGATCTTTTCAAATGAAAAACTGTTTTTT.

This clonotype was seen a few times. The chain uses TRBV19 and TRBJ2-5; TRBD1 agrees at 7 bases. Unmatched junction bases numbered 5, after V lost 3 bases and J lost 1 base. The germline CDR1 and CDR2 sequences are LNHDA and SQIVND (reference sequence). The CDR3 consists of 15 residues. The CDR3 bases are TGTGCCAGTAGTATTCCCGGGGACAGCCAAGAGACCCAGTACTTC. The encoded protein is CASSIPGDSQETQYF.

This clonotype was seen only a few times. J is TRBJ2-5 and V is TRBV6-6, with 7 bases fitting TRBD1. The CDR3 consists of 13 residues. Germline V lookup: CDR1 MNHNY, CDR2 SVGAGI (reference sequence). J gave up 5 bases and V 0 bases, and 0 bases lay outside the gene matches. CDR3 coding DNA: TGTGCCAGCAGTTACTCGGACAGGGAGACCCAGTACTTC. Its translation is CASSYSDRETQYF.

This clonotype was counted between two and nine times. The V call is TRBV7-9, the J call TRBJ2-5, with 11 bases that match TRBD2. CDR1 is SEHNR, CDR2 FQNEAQ, per germline (reference sequence). This CDR3 region has 16 residues. Trimming at V came to 5 bases and at J to 2 bases, leaving 7 bases not matched to a gene. Here the CDR3 DNA reads TGTGCCAGCAGCAGAGGGTCTAGCGGGGGGCAAGAGACCCAGTACTTC. Its protein product is CASSRGSSGGQETQYF.

A few counts support this clonotype. This chain uses TRBV4-3 with TRBJ1-2, with 7 bases identical to TRBD1. Trimming cost V 0 bases and J 10 bases; bases outside gene matches: 8. Germline V gene sequence: CDR1 LGHNA, CDR2 YSLEER. The CDR3 is made up of 14 amino acids. The CDR3 nucleotides read TGCGCCAGCAGCCAAGATCTTGAGACAGGGATCTACACCTTC. This codes for CASSQDLETGIYTF.

This clonotype was observed a few times. V and J are TRBV9 and TRBJ2-1; D possibly matches TRBD1 or TRBD2 (6 bases each). The ends were cut back, 1 base at V and 0 bases at J, with 8 bases in the middle. Germline CDR1 and CDR2: SGDLS and YYNGEE. The CDR3 is made up of 15 amino acids. In nucleotides, the CDR3 is TGTGCCAGCAGCGTAAGGGGGGACTCCTACAATGAGCAGTTCTTC. It codes for CASSVRGDSYNEQFF.

The V call is TRBV27, the J call TRBJ2-5; D perhaps matches TRBD2 (6 bases). The V gene's germline CDR1 is MNHEY and CDR2 SMNVEV (reference sequence). The CDR3 runs 15 residues. The V end was cut by 5 bases, the J end by 3 bases, with 16 bases between. The CDR3 DNA is TGTGCCAGCAGTATCTGGTTGGCGGGAAAAGAGACCCAGTACTTC. It codes for CASSIWLAGKETQYF.

This clonotype was picked up many times. The rearrangement links TRBV20-1 to TRBJ1-2; tentative D call: TRBD1 (5 bases). Trimming cost V 7 bases and J 0 bases, with 12 bases left between them. This CDR3 comprises 13 residues. Germline V gene lookup returns CDR1 DFQATT and CDR2 SNEGSKA (reference sequence). CDR3 residues: CSGRDGTNYGYTF. As DNA, the CDR3 is TGCAGTGGAAGGGACGGGACTAACTATGGCTACACCTTC.

The V call is TRBV4-3, the J call TRBJ2-1, with 7 bases matching TRBD2. V lost 1 base, J lost 6 bases, and 6 bases stayed unmatched. The germline CDR1 and CDR2 sequences are LGHNA and YSLEER. The CDR3 is 15 residues long. The CDR3 sequence is CASSQGLTSSNEQFF. In DNA, the CDR3 is TGCGCCAGCAGCCAAGGGTTGACTAGCTCCAATGAGCAGTTCTTC.

The V and J genes are TRBV27 and TRBJ2-1, with 9 bases that match TRBD1. This CDR3 region has 18 residues. V shed 3 bases and J 6 bases; nucleotides not matched to a gene: 15. Germline V gene sequence: CDR1 MNHEY, CDR2 SMNVEV (reference sequence). CDR3 sequence: CASSFVGLGQGFGNEQFF. The DNA for the CDR3 is TGTGCCAGCAGTTTTGTCGGGTTGGGACAGGGTTTCGGCAATGAGCAGTTCTTC.

This clonotype was seen only a few times. The genes are TRBV20-1 and TRBJ2-7, with no clear D. The CDR3 is 11 amino acids. Looked up from germline, CDR1 is DFQATT and CDR2 is SNEGSKA (reference sequence). V dropped 5 bases and J dropped 5 bases, with 10 bases sitting between them. CDR3 DNA sequence: TGCAGTGCTCTAGGCCGAGACGAGCAGTACGTC. Its protein product is CSALGRDEQYV.

The chain joins TRBV12-3 or TRBV12-4 to TRBJ1-2; weak D call: TRBD1 (5 bases). The V end was cut by 3 bases, the J end by 4 bases, with 9 bases between. The CDR3 runs 13 residues. CDR3 amino acids: CASSFRVGYGYTF. The CDR3 DNA follows: TGTGCCAGCAGTTTCAGGGTGGGCTATGGCTACACCTTC.

This clonotype was detected a few times. The chain recombines TRBV3-1 with TRBJ2-2; D not certain. The CDR3 is 14 amino acids. CDR1 LGHDT and CDR2 YNNKEL come from the germline V gene (reference sequence). V was pared by 1 base and J by 4 bases, with 7 bases between. DNA for the CDR3: TGTGCCAGCAGCCAAGTGGGCGTCACCGGGGAGCTGTTTTTT. Its translation is CASSQVGVTGELFF.

V is TRBV2 and J is TRBJ1-1; D is uncertain. Germline V lookup: CDR1 SNHLY, CDR2 FYNNEI. The V end lost 7 bases, the J end lost 1 base, and 10 bases lay between the germline ends. This CDR3 spans 13 amino acids. The chain's CDR3 is CASMLDANTEAFF. In DNA form, the CDR3 reads TGTGCCAGCATGTTAGACGCGAACACTGAAGCTTTCTTT.

The table lists this clonotype with a few counts. The chain employs TRBV28 and TRBJ1-1; no clear D gene. The CDR3 totals 16 residues. Between the trimmed V and J ends, which lost 3 bases and 0 bases, there was a span of 14 bases. Germline V gene sequence: CDR1 MDHEN, CDR2 SYDVKM. The CDR3 here is CASSFSPGWVNTEAFF. CDR3 bases: TGTGCCAGCAGTTTCTCCCCTGGGTGGGTGAACACTGAAGCTTTCTTT. Variable domain in full (rest from reference TRBV28 and TRBJ1-1): DVKVTQSSRYLVKRTGEKVFLECVQDMDHENMFWYRQDPGLGLRLIYFSYDVKMKEKGDIPEGYSVSREKKERFSLILESASTNQTSMYLCASSFSPGWVNTEAFFGQGTRLTVV.

This clonotype was seen only a few times. The rearrangement uses TRBV6-6 and TRBJ1-1; TRBD1 is a possible D gene (6 bases). CDR3 length equals 13 residues. The germline gives CDR1 MNHNY, CDR2 SVGAGI (reference sequence). V lost 6 bases and J 10 bases, leaving 18 bases between the germline ends. CDR3 loop: CASRTRDTGVAFF. The CDR3, as DNA: TGTGCCAGCAGAACACGGGACACGGGGGTAGCTTTCTTT.

This clonotype was seen only a few times. The J gene is TRBJ2-1, the V gene TRBV7-8; 9 nucleotides match TRBD1. The CDR3 has 16 amino acids. J gave up 6 bases and V 1 base, and 7 bases lay outside the gene matches. CDR1 SGHVS and CDR2 FQNEAQ come from the germline V gene. CDR3 DNA: TGTGCCAGCAGCTTAGAAACCGGGACAGGGAGCAATGAGCAGTTCTTC. This encodes CASSLETGTGSNEQFF.

The chain couples TRBV4-2 to TRBJ1-4; D ambiguous. The V gene lost 2 bases and the J gene lost 8 bases, with 15 bases spanning the gap. Germline CDR1 is LGHNA and CDR2 is YNFKEQ. The CDR3 is made up of 15 amino acids. The CDR3 spells CASSQPRVLGEKLFF. DNA of the CDR3: TGTGCCAGCAGCCAACCAAGGGTCCTGGGGGAAAAACTGTTTTTT.

The V gene is TRBV9, the J gene TRBJ2-3, with TRBD1 matching over 8 bases. CDR1 and CDR2 from the germline V gene are SGDLS and YYNGEE. J gave up 2 bases and V 10 bases, and 9 bases lay outside the gene matches. This CDR3 is 14 amino acids long. Here the CDR3 DNA reads TGTGCCTCCAGTCGGGACAGGCCCACAGATACGCAGTATTTT. Translating it yields CASSRDRPTDTQYF.

Many counts were recorded for this clonotype. The gene calls are TRBV3-1 and TRBJ1-1, with 7 bases lining up with TRBD1. Germline lookup yields CDR1 LGHDT and CDR2 YNNKEL (reference sequence). The CDR3 has 13 residues. J gave up 0 bases and V 8 bases, and 3 bases lay outside the gene matches. The CDR3 protein is CASQQGMNTEAFF. The CDR3 coding sequence is TGTGCCAGCCAACAGGGGATGAACACTGAAGCTTTCTTT.

The table lists this clonotype with a few counts. This chain links TRBV28 with TRBJ2-3, with D unresolved. V gave up 4 bases and J gave up 4 bases, with 9 bases separating them. This CDR3 has 13 amino acids. Germline CDR1 MDHEN, CDR2 SYDVKM. The DNA of the CDR3 is TGTGCCAGCAGTTCCCTGACCCCAGATACGCAGTATTTT. Amino acids: CASSSLTPDTQYF.

This clonotype was detected only a few times. The chain recombines TRBV3-1 with TRBJ2-2; possibly TRBD1 or TRBD2 for D (5 bases each). Trimming removed 3 bases from V and 9 bases from J, with 14 bases in between. Looked up from germline, CDR1 is LGHDT and CDR2 is YNNKEL (reference sequence). The CDR3 extends over 14 amino acids. The CDR3 DNA follows: TGTGCCAGCAGCCACCGGGCAGGGAGCCGGGAGCTGTTTTTT. Protein product: CASSHRAGSRELFF.

The J gene is TRBJ1-3, the V gene TRBV6-2 or TRBV6-3, with D tentatively TRBD1 (6 bases). V lost 2 bases and J lost 2, with 25 bases in between. The CDR3 contains 20 residues. Germline-derived CDR1 and CDR2 are MNHEY and SVGEGT. In nucleotides, the CDR3 is TGTGCCAGCAGTTACCAGGGGACACCATACGCGGCCTCGGCTGGAAACACCATATATTTT. Its translation: CASSYQGTPYAASAGNTIYF.

In its sample, this clonotype was seen many times. V gene TRBV5-1 combines with J gene TRBJ2-2; 11 nucleotides align to TRBD1. Germline V CDR1 and CDR2: SGHRS, YFSETQ. The CDR3 extends over 16 amino acids. The ends lost 4 bases at V and 3 bases at J; junction bases unmatched: 5. CDR3 residues: CASSDPGQGDTGELFF. Here the CDR3 DNA reads TGCGCCAGCAGCGATCCGGGACAGGGGGACACCGGGGAGCTGTTTTTT.